The 8 T cell receptor beta chains below all came from one sample that was sequenced in a study of blood T cell repertoires in COVID-19 (dated by TCRdb to the early 2020s). The method behind the library was the immunoSEQ multiplex PCR assay. TCRdb limited this immuneACCESS table to in-frame rearrangements with V and J called. A share of clones is missing; checked studies link under half to unresolved V genes, and the rest is unexplained. Here the sample has some 170,000 clones; 82% occur a single time. The ten largest clonotypes hold about 8% of the sample. Input material: peripheral blood. Every receptor here comes from a woman in her 70s with acute or convalescent COVID-19.

The chain has TRBV2 and TRBJ2-5, with 8 bases lining up with TRBD1. Germline V gives CDR1 SNHLY, CDR2 FYNNEI. The CDR3 contains 14 residues. With V trimmed by 5 bases and J by 5 bases, 7 bases remained unmatched. CDR3 DNA: TGTGCCAGCAGTCGAGACAGGGGTGGGGAGACCCAGTACTTC. Encoded protein: CASSRDRGGETQYF.

This chain joins TRBV7-6 and TRBJ2-1, with 9 positions matching TRBD2. The CDR3 extends over 16 amino acids. Germline V gives CDR1 SGHVS, CDR2 FNYEAQ. J lost 2 bases, V lost 4 bases, and 6 bases had no gene match. CDR3 coding DNA: TGTGCCAGCAGCTCTCCTAGCGGGGTAGCCTACAATGAGCAGTTCTTC. Its protein product is CASSSPSGVAYNEQFF.

The V gene is TRBV6-5, the J gene TRBJ1-5; D is perhaps TRBD1 (6 bases). This CDR3 region has 15 residues. V lost 6 bases and J 2 bases, leaving 14 bases between the germline ends. Germline V gene data show CDR1 as MNHEY and CDR2 as SVGAGI. Here the CDR3 reads CASRTTYRGNQPQHF. The CDR3 DNA sequence: TGTGCCAGCAGAACAACTTACAGGGGCAATCAGCCCCAGCATTTT.

The rearrangement joins TRBV6-6 to TRBJ1-2; D gene unclear. Per the germline V gene, CDR1 is MNHNY and CDR2 is SVGAGI (reference sequence). The CDR3 has 11 amino acids. V lost 8 bases and J 7 bases, leaving 11 bases between the germline ends. CDR3 sequence: CASGQSGGYTF. CDR3 DNA: TGTGCCAGCGGTCAGTCGGGTGGCTACACCTTC.

The chain is built from TRBV7-2 and TRBJ1-1; D gene unclear. V shed 7 bases and J shed 1 base, with 10 bases lying between them. There are 13 residues in the CDR3. Germline V lookup: CDR1 SGHTA, CDR2 FQGNSA. The CDR3 sequence: CASNRNPNTEAFF. CDR3 nucleotide sequence: TGTGCCAGCAATAGAAATCCGAACACTGAAGCTTTCTTT.

The CDR3 nucleotides are TGCGCCAGCAGCCAGAAATGGGACACCTCGAACACCGGGGAGCTGTTTTTT. Its protein is CASSQKWDTSNTGELFF. The V gene is TRBV4-3, the J gene TRBJ2-2; a weak D match, TRBD1 (6 bases). This CDR3 has 17 amino acids. The V gene's germline CDR1 is LGHNA and CDR2 YSLEER. V was clipped by 3 bases and J by 0 bases, with 14 bases between them.

The chain is built from TRBV5-4 and TRBJ2-1, with D possibly matching TRBD2 (6 bases). Trimming left V 4 bases short and J 5 bases short, with 19 bases between. The CDR3 loop spans 16 amino acids. Per germline, CDR1 SGHNT and CDR2 YYREEE (reference sequence). The CDR3 nucleotides are TGTGCCAGCAGCCCAGACGCGGGATTTAGAAACAATGAGCAGTTCTTC. Its translation: CASSPDAGFRNNEQFF.

This chain joins TRBV9 and TRBJ2-3; 8 positions agree with TRBD2. Germline CDR1 is SGDLS and CDR2 is YYNGEE. There are 15 residues in the CDR3. Trimming cost V 3 bases and J 2 bases; bases outside gene matches: 5. CDR3 residues: CASSATSGATDTQYF. The CDR3 DNA reads TGTGCCAGCAGCGCAACTAGCGGAGCCACAGATACGCAGTATTTT.